Listed below are T cell receptor beta chains from one sample, sequenced in a study of technical replicates of blood from a few donors. Some clones are missing from TCRdb's copy, which holds only in-frame ones; the method was immunoSEQ multiplex PCR. The data hold about 80,000 clones, with approximately 97% observed a single time. Sequenced material: T cells isolated from PBMCs. These receptor sequences come from a human donor in good health. The CDR3 runs from the conserved cysteine through the conserved F or W. A D gene is named only where the DNA matches it firmly. Size is stated for part of the rows, as once, few or many counts, or as a class when the clone is expanded.

j_gene	abundance	d_gene	v_gene	CDR3aa	CDR3nt
TRBJ2-3	.	TRBD2	TRBV7-9	CASSLDSGGDTQYF	TGTGCCAGCAGCCTGGATTCCGGGGGGGATACGCAGTATTTT
TRBJ2-7	.	TRBD2	TRBV7-9	CASSLALPSGRSEQYF	TGTGCCAGCAGCTTAGCGCTCCCTAGCGGTCGGAGCGAGCAGTACTTC
TRBJ2-7	.	.	TRBV2	CASSGSYEQYF	TGTGCCAGCAGTGGGAGCTACGAGCAGTACTTC
TRBJ2-7	.	TRBD1	TRBV7-9	CASIRGDRGSYEQYF	TGTGCCAGCATCAGAGGGGACAGGGGCTCCTACGAGCAGTACTTC
TRBJ1-5	.	TRBD1	TRBV28	CASSTPTGRNQPQHF	TGTGCCAGCAGTACCCCGACAGGGCGCAATCAGCCCCAGCATTTT
TRBJ1-1	.	TRBD1	TRBV13	CASSTTNRGEAFF	TGTGCCAGCAGCACGACGAACAGGGGCGAAGCTTTCTTT
TRBJ2-5	.	.	TRBV2	CASSDAAGAGYGETQYF	TGTGCCAGCAGTGACGCCGCGGGCGCGGGGTACGGGGAGACCCAGTACTTC
TRBJ2-6	.	.	TRBV7-3	CASGSGPGANVLTF	TGTGCCAGCGGGTCTGGGCCCGGGGCCAACGTCCTGACTTTC
TRBJ1-5	.	.	TRBV19	CASKIGGFSNQPQHF	TGTGCCAGTAAAATTGGGGGGTTTAGCAATCAGCCCCAGCATTTT
TRBJ2-7	once	.	TRBV10-2	CASSESVRGLLLTYEQYF	TGCGCCAGCAGTGAGTCCGTCAGAGGACTATTATTGACCTACGAGCAGTACTTC
TRBJ1-5	.	.	TRBV2	CASSDTGEFQPQHF	TGTGCCAGCAGCGACACGGGGGAGTTCCAGCCCCAGCATTTT
TRBJ2-3	.	TRBD2	TRBV28	CASSLSGTSGRLTDTQYF	TGTGCCAGCAGTTTATCGGGGACTAGCGGGAGGTTGACAGATACGCAGTATTTT